Each of the 15 T cell receptor beta chains below was sequenced from the same sample in a study of blood T cell repertoires in COVID-19. The assay was immunoSEQ multiplex PCR, and TCRdb's table has in-frame clones only and misses some. Among around 120,000 clones listed, around 89% were seen once. The material sequenced was peripheral blood. Receptors were obtained from a woman in her fifties or sixties with COVID-19, enrolled during active disease.

CDR3 DNA: TGTGCCAGCAGCTTGCAGGGCCGTGTCACTGAAGCTTTCTTT. Translating it yields CASSLQGRVTEAFF. The chain is built from TRBV5-4 and TRBJ1-1; perhaps TRBD1 as D (5 bases). Looked up from germline, CDR1 is SGHNT and CDR2 is YYREEE (reference sequence). V was clipped by 1 base and J by 4 bases, with 11 bases between them. The CDR3 consists of 14 residues.

V gene TRBV11-2 combines with J gene TRBJ2-5; TRBD2 matches at 9 bases. This CDR3 has 15 residues. V shed 2 bases and J 5 bases; nucleotides not matched to a gene: 6. CDR1 SGHAT and CDR2 FQNNGV come from the germline V gene. CDR3 loop: CASSLRGSGGETQYF. CDR3 DNA: TGTGCCAGCAGCTTACGTGGGAGCGGGGGGGAGACCCAGTACTTC.

The rearrangement joins TRBV5-4 to TRBJ2-5; TRBD1 might be the D (5 bases). From germline, CDR1 is SGHNT and CDR2 YYREEE (reference sequence). Trimming removed 0 bases from V and 4 bases from J, with 10 bases in between. The CDR3 runs 14 residues. The DNA for the CDR3 is TGTGCCAGCAGCTTGGTATGGGGCGGAGAGACCCAGTACTTC. It codes for CASSLVWGGETQYF.

The chain employs TRBV5-8 and TRBJ1-5; 10 bases line up with TRBD1. The CDR3 runs to 16 residues. The J segment lost 6 bases and the V segment lost 0 bases, leaving 6 bases of the junction unmatched. The germline V gene encodes CDR1 SGHTS and CDR2 YDEGEE. CDR3 sequence reads: CASSLVAGQGSQPQHF. The CDR3 DNA follows: TGTGCCAGCAGCTTGGTCGCGGGACAGGGGAGTCAGCCCCAGCATTTT.

The CDR3 here is CASSLSIPGTTSGANVLTF. CDR3 DNA sequence: TGTGCCAGCAGTTTATCCATCCCGGGGACTACCTCGGGGGCCAACGTCCTGACTTTC. The chain carries TRBV27 and TRBJ2-6; 7 bases are shared with TRBD2. V was clipped by 0 bases and J by 4 bases; unmatched bases: 12. Germline CDR1 MNHEY, CDR2 SMNVEV (reference sequence). The CDR3 is 19 amino acids.

The V gene is TRBV6-5, the J gene TRBJ1-1; D unclear. With 7 bases removed from V and 8 bases from J, the gap between germline ends came to 14 bases. Germline CDR1 reads MNHEY; CDR2 reads SVGAGI. The CDR3 covers 12 residues. CDR3 in amino acids: CASTPERSEAFF. CDR3 DNA: TGTGCCAGCACCCCTGAGAGGTCCGAAGCTTTCTTT.

The chain combines TRBV11-1 with TRBJ1-2; 7 nucleotides agree with TRBD1. Losses at the gene ends were 4 bases for V and 4 bases for J; bases not matched to a gene: 9. CDR3 length equals 15 residues. Germline CDR1 SGHAT, CDR2 FQDESV (reference sequence). In DNA form, the CDR3 reads TGTGCCAGCAGCTCATGGGGGGACAGCTTCTATGGCTACACCTTC. Translated, it gives CASSSWGDSFYGYTF.

The chain recombines TRBV6-5 with TRBJ2-1; TRBD1 matches at 7 bases. The germline V gene has CDR1 MNHEY and CDR2 SVGAGI. The CDR3 is made up of 15 amino acids. Trimming cost V 0 bases and J 3 bases; bases outside gene matches: 2. The CDR3 loop reads CASSYSQGYYNEQFF. In DNA form, the CDR3 reads TGTGCCAGCAGTTACTCACAGGGGTACTACAATGAGCAGTTCTTC.

V usage is TRBV28 and J usage is TRBJ1-2; D gene uncertain. V was shortened by 1 base and J by 2 bases, with 14 bases between the two germline ends. Germline CDR1 is MDHEN and CDR2 is SYDVKM. CDR3 length: 16 residues. The CDR3 sequence: CASSLSLGGKNYGYTF. The CDR3 DNA reads as TGTGCCAGCAGTTTATCCCTGGGAGGGAAAAACTATGGCTACACCTTC.

CDR3 in amino acids: CASRRLGVQETQYF. The CDR3 nucleotides are TGTGCCAGCAGACGCCTCGGAGTACAAGAGACCCAGTACTTC. J is TRBJ2-5 and V is TRBV7-8; D is unresolved. The germline V gene encodes CDR1 SGHVS and CDR2 FQNEAQ. The CDR3 runs to 14 residues. Between the trimmed V and J ends, which lost 6 bases and 2 bases, there was a span of 13 bases.

The chain has TRBV5-1 and TRBJ1-5; D is uncertain. CDR1 is SGHRS and CDR2 is YFSETQ in the germline V gene. The CDR3 covers 15 residues. The V and J ends lost 0 bases and 5 bases respectively, with 12 bases between them. The CDR3 DNA sequence: TGCGCCAGCAGCTTGGATGTACGTGCGGATCAGCCCCAGCATTTT. Its protein is CASSLDVRADQPQHF.

This clone was recorded only once. The gene calls are TRBV5-6 and TRBJ2-7; no reliable D call. Germline assignment: CDR1 SGHDT and CDR2 YYEEEE. This CDR3 has 14 amino acids. Trimming took 1 base from V and 2 from J, leaving 10 bases between them. CDR3: CASSLSQIPYEQYF. The CDR3 bases are TGTGCCAGCAGCTTGTCACAAATCCCCTACGAGCAGTACTTC.

V and J are TRBV19 and TRBJ1-1; D is ambiguous. V lost 3 bases to trimming and J lost 0 bases, with 17 bases between them. Germline CDR1 LNHDA, CDR2 SQIVND (reference sequence). The CDR3 has 17 residues. The CDR3 DNA sequence: TGTGCCAGTAGTATCGTTCGACGGGGAACCATGAACACTGAAGCTTTCTTT. Its protein is CASSIVRRGTMNTEAFF.

The chain links TRBV2 to TRBJ1-3, with a possible D match to TRBD1 (5 bases). This CDR3 is 15 amino acids long. CDR1 SNHLY and CDR2 FYNNEI come from the germline V gene. Trimming left V 4 bases short and J 4 bases short, with 14 bases between. The CDR3 bases are TGTGCCAGCAGTGTTGGGGCAGTGGGAGGAAACACCATATATTTT. This encodes CASSVGAVGGNTIYF.

V usage is TRBV7-3 and J usage is TRBJ2-2; 7 nucleotides match TRBD1. The CDR3 covers 16 residues. V was clipped by 2 bases and J by 5 bases; unmatched bases: 8. Germline values: CDR1 SGHTA, CDR2 FQGTGA. The CDR3 region has the DNA TGTGCCAGCAGCTTATCGGGCATACAGGGGACCGGGGAGCTGTTTTTT. This translates into CASSLSGIQGTGELFF. The full variable domain, completed using reference TRBV7-3 and TRBJ2-2, is GAGVSQTPSNKVTEKGKYVELRCDPISGHTALYWYRQSLGQGPEFLIYFQGTGAADDSGLPNDRFFAVRPEGSVSTLKIQRTERGDSAVYLCASSLSGIQGTGELFFGEGSRLTVL.